The entry below describes one T cell receptor beta chain. Its antigen is as yet unknown. Primed by a sample-barcoded 5' primer and a J-beta primer mix, a second PCR proceeded for 7 to 11 cycles. Using its own MiXCR run on the 5' RACE reads, TCRdb lists one record per CDR3 protein. In the table there are under 800,000 distinct CDR3 sequences, about 42% of which are singletons. This sample is drawn from a study of blood T cells in healthy people across ages. The CDR3 is 13 amino acids. V lost 4 bases to trimming and J lost 4 bases, with 10 bases between them. Germline lookup yields CDR1 MNHNS and CDR2 SASEGT. Study-level findings and limits: The lack of PBMC sorting stopped any conclusive naive versus antigen-experienced comparison. Investigators viewed diversity estimates from one million T cells as underestimates, the study reported.

Sequencing was performed on blood. The sequence derives from a woman aged 55-69 years in good health. The rearrangement links TRBV6-1 to TRBJ1-2, with D unresolved. CDR3 sequence reads: CASSGEGIYGYTF. The CDR3, as DNA: TGTGCCAGCAGTGGAGAAGGGATCTATGGCTACACCTTC.